This TCR beta chain was observed in a study of cytomegalovirus exposure and HLA in healthy donors. General study findings and limits: Earlier analysis found most TCR beta V segments productive about 87% or about 30% of the time. In a later analysis, most CMV-associated TCR beta chains appeared HLA-restricted. As a later analysis showed, a missense DCLRE1C variant was linked to trimming of TCR beta V- and J-genes.

Vbeta (60) and Jbeta (13) primers were used in the PCR. Profiled with immunoSEQ multiplex PCR; TCRdb holds only in-frame clones, not every one. The sample gives roughly 100,000 clones, about four fifths of which show up once; around 4.5% is in the top ten. CDR3 length: 16 amino acids. Trimming stripped 3 bases from V and 5 bases from J, with 20 bases between. Germline V gene lookup returns CDR1 SNHLY and CDR2 FYNNEI. In this sample, this clone turned up once. Its specificity is unknown. The source material was PBMCs. This TCR was sampled from a woman in her forties in good health and CMV-seronegative. J is TRBJ2-7 and V is TRBV2; D is perhaps TRBD2 (5 bases). The DNA for the CDR3 is TGTGCCAGCAGTGAGCAGCGGCGCGCCGAGTGGAACGAGCAGTACTTC. It codes for CASSEQRRAEWNEQYF.